In its sample, the clone carrying this TCR beta chain was seen a few times. The CDR3 contains 15 residues. Germline V gene sequence: CDR1 SGHAT, CDR2 FQNNGV. This sample is part of a study of blood T cells in healthy people across ages. It was with a sample-barcoded 5' primer and a J-beta primer mix that a second PCR of roughly 6 to 11 cycles was run. TCRdb fed the 5' RACE reads into MiXCR, producing one record per CDR3 protein. The data show about 840,000 distinct CDR3 sequences, with just under 30% seen just once and 10% to 13% held by the top ten. These data are also associated with another study on T cells of mothers and their children.

Sequenced sample: blood. The TCR comes from a woman aged 40 to 55 in good health. This chain uses TRBV11-2 with TRBJ2-7; TRBD2 matches 9 bases. The last part of the DNA fits TRBJ2-5 better; the J call may be wrong. The CDR3 sequence is CASSVTSGPQETQYF. The CDR3, as DNA: TGTGCCAGCAGCGTCACTAGCGGGCCGCAAGAGACCCAGTACTTC.